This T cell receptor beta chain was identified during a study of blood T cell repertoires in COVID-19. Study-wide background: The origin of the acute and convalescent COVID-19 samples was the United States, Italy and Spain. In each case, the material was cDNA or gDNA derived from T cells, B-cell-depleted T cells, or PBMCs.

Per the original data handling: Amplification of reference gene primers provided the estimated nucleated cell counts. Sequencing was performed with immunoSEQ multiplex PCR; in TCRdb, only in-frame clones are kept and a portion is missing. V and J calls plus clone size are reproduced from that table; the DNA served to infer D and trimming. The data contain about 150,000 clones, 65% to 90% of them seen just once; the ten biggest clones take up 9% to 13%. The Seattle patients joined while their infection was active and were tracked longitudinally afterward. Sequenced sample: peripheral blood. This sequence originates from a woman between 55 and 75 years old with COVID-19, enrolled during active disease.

CDR3 nucleotide sequence: TGCACCAGCTGCAGGTATGATGGCTACACCTTC. Translating gives CTSCRYDGYTF. The chain employs TRBV1 and TRBJ1-2; TRBD1 is taken as the D call from the table, unchecked against the DNA. TRBV1 counts as a pseudogene. The CDR3 runs 11 residues.